This T cell receptor beta chain comes out of a study of cytomegalovirus exposure and HLA in healthy donors. Study-level results: Cytomegalovirus-associated status was assigned to more than 150 TCR beta chains. A few V segments could not be told apart, such as TRBV6-2 and TRBV6-3, and were left out.

PCR used 60 Vbeta primers and 13 Jbeta primers. TCRdb's table, derived via immunoSEQ multiplex PCR, lists solely in-frame clones and lacks some. The sample contains 80,000 to 95,000 clones, more than 65% of which appear only once. With respect to this clone: Its specificity is not known.

Though probably carrying unrecorded immune exposures, donors were nominally healthy at sampling. Germline assignment: CDR1 GTSNPN and CDR2 SVGIG (reference sequence). The CDR3 runs to 13 residues. Trimming took off 1 base at V and 4 bases at J, with 10 bases between the two ends. This TCR was sampled from a woman between 18 and 29 years old in good health and CMV-seropositive. Sequencing was performed on PBMCs. J is TRBJ1-2 and V is TRBV30; D may be TRBD1 (6 bases). The DNA of the CDR3 is TGTGCCTGGAGTGCGACAGGAGTCTATGGCTACACCTTC. Protein product: CAWSATGVYGYTF. Drawing the rest from reference TRBV30 and TRBJ1-2, the complete variable domain is SQTIHQWPATLVQPVGSPLSLECTVEGTSNPNLYWYRQAAGRGLQLLFYSVGIGQISSEVPQNLSASRPQDRQFILSSKKLLLSDSGFYLCAWSATGVYGYTFGSGTRLTVV.